The present TCR beta chain was sequenced within a study of shared clonotypes between healthy human individuals. Whole-study results and caveats: Generation of non-shared clonotypes was less probable than generation of clonotypes shared by all four donors.

The CDR3 covers 16 residues. The ends were cut back, 1 base at V and 0 bases at J, with 11 bases in the middle. Germline V gives CDR1 MDHEN, CDR2 SYDVKM. TCRdb keeps only in-frame clones here, not all; method: immunoSEQ multiplex PCR. The data contain roughly 640,000 clones, 95% to 98% of them singletons. To note about this clone: What it recognizes is unknown.

V gene TRBV28 combines with J gene TRBJ2-3; D possibly corresponds to TRBD1 (5 bases). The TCR comes from a woman aged 30 to 39 in good health. Material: naive CD4+ T cells sorted from blood. As to subset: CD45RA+ positively selected. CDR3 nucleotides: TGTGCCAGCAGTTTATCCGACAGAACTAGCACAGATACGCAGTATTTT. This sequence encodes CASSLSDRTSTDTQYF.